This passage covers 23 T cell receptor beta chains from one sample sequenced in a study of T cells after yellow fever vaccination (dated 2019 in TCRdb). The library was obtained by 5' RACE. The instrument given in TCRdb is Illumina NovaSeq 6000. TCRdb's own reprocessing of the public reads used fastp at Q25 and MiXCR and kept productive beta chains. Rows matching on CDR3 protein sequence are summarized as one entry with the most common DNA and genes. The sample table lists fewer than 350,000 distinct CDR3 sequences, approximately 3.9% of them with a count of one. Around 20% of the sample belongs to the ten largest clones. The treatment or condition tag for this specimen amounts to: live attenuated yellow fever vaccine strain. Sequenced here: PBMCs, sampled on the day of the yellow fever booster vaccination. The receptors here all came from a man in his late teens or twenties who received the YFV17D yellow fever vaccine.

The rearrangement uses TRBV7-2 and TRBJ1-5; D is ambiguous. Between the trimmed V and J ends, which lost 1 base and 6 bases, there was a span of 13 bases. CDR1 and CDR2 from the germline V gene are SGHTA and FQGNSA. The CDR3 spans 15 residues. CDR3 region: CASSLDLSLGQPQHF. CDR3 nucleotides: TGTGCCAGCAGCTTAGATTTAAGTTTAGGTCAGCCCCAGCATTTT. Full variable domain (outside the CDR3, taken from reference TRBV7-2 and TRBJ1-5): GAGVSQSPSNKVTEKGKDVELRCDPISGHTALYWYRQSLGQGLEFLIYFQGNSAPDKSGLPSDRFSAERTGGSVSTLTIQRTQQEDSAVYLCASSLDLSLGQPQHFGDGTRLSIL.

This clonotype occurred many times. This chain links TRBV15 with TRBJ2-7, with D hard to call. The V end lost 1 base, the J end lost 0 bases, and 7 bases lay between the germline ends. This CDR3 region has 14 residues. Germline assignment: CDR1 LNHNV and CDR2 YYDKDF (reference sequence). The CDR3 nucleotides read TGTGCCACCAGCAGAGGATTTAGCTCCTACGAGCAGTACTTC. Translation: CATSRGFSSYEQYF.

The J gene is TRBJ2-7, the V gene TRBV6-9, with D uncertain. The V and J ends lost 2 bases and 6 bases respectively, with 8 bases between them. In germline, CDR1 is MNHGY, CDR2 SVAAGI. The CDR3 is made up of 12 amino acids. This chain's CDR3 is CASSYTRREQYF. CDR3 DNA: TGTGCCAGCAGTTATACTCGTCGCGAGCAGTACTTC.

This chain uses TRBV7-6 with TRBJ2-3; weak D call: TRBD2 (6 bases). V was trimmed by 3 bases and J by 4 bases, leaving 11 bases between them. CDR3 length: 14 amino acids. Germline values: CDR1 SGHVS, CDR2 FNYEAQ. The DNA for the CDR3 is TGTGCCAGCAGCTTTCTAGGGGAGGCAGATACGCAGTATTTT. Encoded protein: CASSFLGEADTQYF.

The chain recombines TRBV6-1 with TRBJ1-6; the D is unclear. Germline V gene data show CDR1 as MNHNS and CDR2 as SASEGT. V lost 3 bases, J lost 9 bases, and 9 bases lay in between. The CDR3 consists of 13 residues. The chain's CDR3 is CASSDTPGSPLHF. DNA for the CDR3: TGTGCCAGCAGTGACACCCCGGGTTCACCCCTCCACTTT.

This clonotype has at least ten counts. The chain links TRBV18 to TRBJ2-3; D unclear. The CDR3 runs 13 residues. Germline V lookup: CDR1 KGHSH, CDR2 LQKENI. The V gene lost 8 bases and the J gene lost 0 bases, with 9 bases spanning the gap. CDR3 amino acids: CASSPPSTDTQYF. The CDR3 DNA reads as TGTGCCAGCAGCCCCCCTAGCACAGATACGCAGTATTTT.

The genes are TRBV6-1 and TRBJ1-5, with D unresolved. Germline V gene sequence: CDR1 MNHNS, CDR2 SASEGT. With 2 bases removed from V and 4 bases from J, the gap between germline ends came to 9 bases. The CDR3 is 14 residues long. The CDR3 sequence: CASSESGINQPQHF. Written as DNA, the CDR3 is TGTGCCAGCAGTGAAAGCGGGATAAATCAGCCCCAGCATTTT.

The V call is TRBV24-1, the J call TRBJ2-3, with D possibly TRBD2 on 6 matching bases. Trimming shortened V by 6 bases and J by 3 bases, and 9 bases separated the two germline ends. The CDR3 loop spans 13 amino acids. Germline V CDR1 and CDR2: KGHDR, SFDVKD. This chain's CDR3 is CATSKGGTDTQYF. Here the CDR3 DNA reads TGTGCCACCAGTAAGGGAGGTACAGATACGCAGTATTTT.

This clonotype was recorded a few times. The chain has TRBV29-1 and TRBJ1-2; TRBD1 aligns across 10 bases. V lost 6 bases and J lost 7; bases outside the gene matches: 2. The length of the CDR3 is 11 residues. The V gene's germline CDR1 is SQVTM and CDR2 ANQGSEA. CDR3 amino acids: CSVRTGGGYTF. The CDR3 DNA reads TGCAGCGTCAGGACAGGGGGTGGCTACACCTTC.

This clonotype was counted many times. The chain is built from TRBV7-3 and TRBJ2-1, with 9 bases aligning to TRBD2. V shed 2 bases and J 6 bases; nucleotides not matched to a gene: 5. CDR3 length: 15 residues. Germline CDR1 and CDR2: SGHTA and FQGTGA. This CDR3 reads CASSLASGDSNEQFF. As DNA, the CDR3 is TGTGCCAGCAGCTTAGCTAGCGGGGACTCCAATGAGCAGTTCTTC.

The rearrangement uses TRBV4-1 and TRBJ2-4; D uncertain. V dropped 3 bases and J dropped 0 bases, with 18 bases sitting between them. CDR3 length: 18 residues. In germline, CDR1 is MGHRA, CDR2 YSYEKL. The DNA for the CDR3 is TGCGCCAGCAGCCAGATAGGACGGATAACATTAGCCAAAAACATTCAGTACTTC. Protein sequence: CASSQIGRITLAKNIQYF.

This clonotype has more than one count but fewer than ten. V is TRBV5-1 and J is TRBJ2-6; TRBD1 or TRBD2 may be the D gene (5 bases each). From germline, CDR1 is SGHRS and CDR2 YFSETQ. The CDR3 spans 18 residues. Trimming removed 4 bases at V and 4 bases at J, with 21 bases between. The CDR3 DNA follows: TGCGCCAGCAGCGTCCGTCGGGACGGGATTGGGGGGGCCAACGTCCTGACTTTC. Translating gives CASSVRRDGIGGANVLTF.

The rearrangement joins TRBV7-3 to TRBJ2-7, with 9 bases identical to TRBD1. This CDR3 region has 15 residues. The junction had 6 bases not matched to a gene; V was cut back by 3 bases and J by 3 bases. Germline lookup yields CDR1 SGHTA and CDR2 FQGTGA. The chain's CDR3 is CASSLNPGQGYEQYF. CDR3 DNA: TGTGCCAGCAGCTTGAATCCGGGACAGGGCTACGAGCAGTACTTC.

The chain uses TRBV4-3 and TRBJ2-5, with unresolved D. The V and J ends lost 0 bases and 5 bases respectively, with 13 bases between them. Per germline, CDR1 LGHNA and CDR2 YSLEER. This CDR3 is 15 amino acids long. The DNA for the CDR3 is TGCGCCAGCAGCCAAGATAGGGCCGTTTTCGAGACCCAGTACTTC. It yields the protein CASSQDRAVFETQYF.

This clonotype was observed many times. This rearrangement joins TRBV5-1 to TRBJ2-5; D is unresolved. Germline V CDR1 and CDR2: SGHRS, YFSETQ. The ends were cut back, 0 bases at V and 0 bases at J, with 15 bases in the middle. This CDR3 is 17 amino acids long. The CDR3 loop reads CASSLAMTESDQETQYF. CDR3 nucleotide sequence: TGCGCCAGCAGCTTGGCCATGACGGAGAGCGACCAAGAGACCCAGTACTTC.

In this sample, this clonotype turned up a few times. The chain uses TRBV2 and TRBJ1-5; the D is unclear. V gave up 4 bases and J gave up 5 bases, with 6 bases separating them. The CDR3 loop spans 12 amino acids. Germline-derived CDR1 and CDR2 are SNHLY and FYNNEI. The CDR3 region is CASSGEDQPQHF. CDR3 in DNA: TGTGCCAGCAGTGGTGAGGATCAGCCCCAGCATTTT.

This clonotype was found a few times. V and J are TRBV20-1 and TRBJ2-5; D unclear. The V gene lost 0 bases and the J gene lost 1 base, with 3 bases spanning the gap. The CDR3 is 12 residues long. Per germline, CDR1 DFQATT and CDR2 SNEGSKA (reference sequence). The CDR3 region is CSAREVQETQYF. CDR3 bases: TGCAGTGCTAGAGAGGTCCAAGAGACCCAGTACTTC.

This clonotype occurred a few times. V and J are TRBV7-9 and TRBJ1-1; D is unclear. Germline V lookup: CDR1 SEHNR, CDR2 FQNEAQ (reference sequence). The CDR3 covers 12 residues. The V and J ends lost 5 bases and 4 bases respectively, with 8 bases between them. This CDR3 reads CASSPDGTEAFF. For the CDR3, the DNA is TGTGCCAGCAGCCCCGACGGCACTGAAGCTTTCTTT.

This clonotype has ten or more counts. The chain uses TRBV7-9 and TRBJ2-3; 9 nucleotides agree with TRBD2. Trimming at V came to 4 bases and at J to 1 base, leaving 6 bases not matched to a gene. CDR1 is SEHNR, CDR2 FQNEAQ, per germline (reference sequence). The CDR3 has 16 residues. The CDR3 spells CASSSRAGGGTDTQYF. The CDR3 nucleotides read TGTGCCAGCAGCTCCCGAGCGGGGGGTGGCACAGATACGCAGTATTTT.

The table lists this clonotype with many counts. The gene calls are TRBV7-9 and TRBJ1-4; possible D gene TRBD1, 5 bases. This CDR3 contains 14 residues. From germline, CDR1 is SEHNR and CDR2 FQNEAQ (reference sequence). V gave up 5 bases and J gave up 4 bases, with 11 bases separating them. The CDR3 loop reads CASSRRDGNEKLFF. CDR3 DNA sequence: TGTGCCAGCAGCCGCCGGGACGGTAATGAAAAACTGTTTTTT.

V gene TRBV20-1 combines with J gene TRBJ2-1; D is unclear. There are 11 residues in the CDR3. In germline, CDR1 is DFQATT, CDR2 SNEGSKA (reference sequence). The V end was cut by 3 bases, the J end by 9 bases, with 9 bases between. CDR3 bases: TGCAGTGCTAGGTATGGTCGTGAGCAGTTCTTC. Translation: CSARYGREQFF.

This clonotype showed up just a few times. V and J are TRBV4-1 and TRBJ2-2, with 8 bases identical to TRBD1. Germline V gene sequence: CDR1 MGHRA, CDR2 YSYEKL. The CDR3 consists of 16 residues. The V gene end was trimmed by 2 bases and the J gene end by 3 bases; junction bases not matched to a gene: 5. The CDR3 DNA reads TGCGCCAGCAGCCAATGGACAGGGCTGGACACCGGGGAGCTGTTTTTT. Its protein is CASSQWTGLDTGELFF.

This clonotype came up a few times. The chain combines TRBV7-2 with TRBJ2-3, with 8 bases identical to TRBD2. CDR1 and CDR2 (germline): SGHTA, FQGNSA. This CDR3 has 15 residues. V lost 5 bases and J lost 2; bases outside the gene matches: 6. The CDR3 DNA reads TGTGCCAGCAGCCGGACTAGCCGAGCCACAGATACGCAGTATTTT. It specifies CASSRTSRATDTQYF.